This TCR beta chain came from a study of T cell changes during pregnancy in multiple sclerosis. Repertoires were generated with immunoSEQ multiplex PCR, while TCRdb's copy carries only in-frame clones and drops some. The data show around 30,000 clones, 75% to 90% seen once. With 2 bases removed from V and 1 base from J, the gap between germline ends came to 12 bases. The CDR3 contains 15 residues. Germline V lookup: CDR1 MNHEY, CDR2 SMNVEV (reference sequence). The sequencing used CD8+ T cells from peripheral blood mononuclear cells, collected in the second trimester of pregnancy. The clonotype comes from a female donor with multiple sclerosis, enrolled in a pregnancy study. V gene TRBV27 combines with J gene TRBJ2-7; possible D gene TRBD2, 6 bases. The CDR3 here is CASSLGGASSYEQYF. The CDR3 bases are TGTGCCAGCAGTTTAGGCGGGGCCTCTTCCTACGAGCAGTACTTC.